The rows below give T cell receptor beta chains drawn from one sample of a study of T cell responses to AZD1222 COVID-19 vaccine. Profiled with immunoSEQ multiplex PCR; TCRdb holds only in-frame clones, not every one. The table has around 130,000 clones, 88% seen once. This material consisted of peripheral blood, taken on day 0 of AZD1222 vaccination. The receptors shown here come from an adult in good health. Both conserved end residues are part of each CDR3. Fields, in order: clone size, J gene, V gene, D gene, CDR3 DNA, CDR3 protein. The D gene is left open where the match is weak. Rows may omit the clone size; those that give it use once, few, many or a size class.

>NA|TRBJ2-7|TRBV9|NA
TGTGCCAGCAGCGTAGGGATGGGTTCCTACGAGCAGTACTTC
CASSVGMGSYEQYF
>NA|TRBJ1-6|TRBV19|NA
TGTGCCAGTAAAGTTTTGGACAACCGCAGGGGAGGTTCACCCCTCCACTTT
CASKVLDNRRGGSPLHF
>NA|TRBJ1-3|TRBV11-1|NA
TGTGCCAGCAGCCGTTTCAGCTCTGGAAACACCATATATTTT
CASSRFSSGNTIYF
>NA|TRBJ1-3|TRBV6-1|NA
TGTGCCAGCAGTGAAACAGGGTCGGACCGACTCTCTGGAAACACCATATATTTT
CASSETGSDRLSGNTIYF
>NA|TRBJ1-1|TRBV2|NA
TGTGCCAGCAGCCCCATCTCAGGGGCCACTGAAGCTTTCTTT
CASSPISGATEAFF
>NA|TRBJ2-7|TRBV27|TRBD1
TGTGCCAGCAGTCGGACAGGGAGAACCTACGAGCAGTACTTC
CASSRTGRTYEQYF
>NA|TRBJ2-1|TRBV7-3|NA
TGTGCCAGCAGCCCGGGGGCCTTAGACTACAATGAGCAGTTCTTC
CASSPGALDYNEQFF
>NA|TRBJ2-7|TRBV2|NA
TGTGCCAGCAGTGAAACCGGAGTTAGGGCTAGTTACGAGCAGTACTTC
CASSETGVRASYEQYF
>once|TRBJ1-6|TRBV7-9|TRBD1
TGTGCCAGCAGCCCGGGACAGGGGGCCAATTCACCCCTCCACTTT
CASSPGQGANSPLHF
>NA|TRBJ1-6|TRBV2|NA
TGTGCCAGCAGTGAACTTACGGGAACGAATTCACCCCTCCACTTT
CASSELTGTNSPLHF
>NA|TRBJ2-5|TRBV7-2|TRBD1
TGTGCCAGCAGCCCAAGGACAGGCTGGGAGACCCAGTACTTC
CASSPRTGWETQYF
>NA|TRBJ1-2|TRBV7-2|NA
TGTGCCAGCAGCTTAGACGGGGCAGGGATTGGCTATGGCTACACCTTC
CASSLDGAGIGYGYTF
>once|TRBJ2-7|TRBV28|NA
TGTGCCAGCACGTTGTCGGGCCACGAGCAGTACTTC
CASTLSGHEQYF
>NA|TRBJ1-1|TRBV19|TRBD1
TGTGCCAGTAGGCGGACAGGGGACACTGAAGCTTTCTTT
CASRRTGDTEAFF
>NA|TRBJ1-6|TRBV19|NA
TGTGCCAGTAGTCTCAGGGGTTCCCCCCTCCACTTT
CASSLRGSPLHF
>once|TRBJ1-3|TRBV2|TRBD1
TGTGCCAGCAGTGGGACAGGGACTGGAAACACCATATATTTT
CASSGTGTGNTIYF
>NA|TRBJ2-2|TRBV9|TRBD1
TGTGCCAGCAGCGTAGGGGATACCGACAGGGGGGCGAACACCGGGGAGCTGTTTTTT
CASSVGDTDRGANTGELFF
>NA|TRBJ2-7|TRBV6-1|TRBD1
TGTGCCAGCAGTGAGGGGACAGACGTTTTCTCCTACGAGCAGTACTTC
CASSEGTDVFSYEQYF
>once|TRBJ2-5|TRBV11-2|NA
TGTGCCAGCAGCTCCGGTGTGAGGGGGACAAAACAAGAGACCCAGTACTTC
CASSSGVRGTKQETQYF
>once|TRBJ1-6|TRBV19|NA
TGTGCCAGTAGTATCCCTCAACAGGGTCCCCTCCACTTT
CASSIPQQGPLHF
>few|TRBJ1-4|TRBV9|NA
TGTGCCAGCAGCCCCCCCCCGACAGGCCCGTTCGGATGGGGTGAAAAACTGTTTTTT
CASSPPPTGPFGWGEKLFF
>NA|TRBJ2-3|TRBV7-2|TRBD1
TGTGCCAGCAGCCCCTACAGGGGCGAAGATACGCAGTATTTT
CASSPYRGEDTQYF
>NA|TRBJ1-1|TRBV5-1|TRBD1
TGCGCCAGCAGCTCTACAGGGGCTAACACTGAAGCTTTCTTT
CASSSTGANTEAFF
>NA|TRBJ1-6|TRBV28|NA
TGTGCCAGCAGCTTAAGCTCCTATAATTCACCCCTCCACTTT
CASSLSSYNSPLHF
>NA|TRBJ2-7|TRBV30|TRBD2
TGTGCCTGGAGTCCTTCGGCTAGCGGGGGGAAGCAGTACTTC
CAWSPSASGGKQYF
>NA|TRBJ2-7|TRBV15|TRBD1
TGTGCCACCAGTTACAAGCCCGGGACAGTCTCCTACGAGCAGTACTTC
CATSYKPGTVSYEQYF
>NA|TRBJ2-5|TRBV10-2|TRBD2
TGCGCCAGCAGACCCAGGTGGGGGGGAGAGACCCAGTACTTC
CASRPRWGGETQYF
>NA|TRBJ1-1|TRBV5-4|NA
TGTGCCAGCAGCCGAAACACTGAAGCTTTCTTT
CASSRNTEAFF
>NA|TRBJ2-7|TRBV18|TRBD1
TGTGCCAGCTCACCCCCTAACACCCGGACAGGGAGGTACGAGCAGTACTTC
CASSPPNTRTGRYEQYF
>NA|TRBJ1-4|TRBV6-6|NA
TGTGCCACCGCCGGGCAGCGTTCCCCAACTAATGAAAAACTGTTTTTT
CATAGQRSPTNEKLFF
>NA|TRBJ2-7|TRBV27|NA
TGTGCCAGCAGGGCTAGTAGCTCCTACGAGCAGTACTTC
CASRASSSYEQYF
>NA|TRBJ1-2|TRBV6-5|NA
TGTGCCAGCAGAAATACCCGGGACTATGGCTACACCTTC
CASRNTRDYGYTF
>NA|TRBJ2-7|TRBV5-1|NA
TGCGCCAGCAGCTTGGGTACCGGGGAAGCGTACTCCTACGAGCAGTACTTC
CASSLGTGEAYSYEQYF
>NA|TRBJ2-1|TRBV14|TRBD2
TGTGCCAGCAGCCAATTTGCCCCGGGACTAGCGGGAGGGTACAATGAGCAGTTCTTC
CASSQFAPGLAGGYNEQFF
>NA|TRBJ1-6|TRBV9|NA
TGTGCCAGCAGCCCGTCGAATCCACCCCTCCACTTT
CASSPSNPPLHF
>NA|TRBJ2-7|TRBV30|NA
TGTGCCTGGAGTCTTAATACTCGGGAGCAGTACTTC
CAWSLNTREQYF
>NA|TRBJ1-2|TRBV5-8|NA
TGTGCCAGCAGCTTGGTGGGGCAGATTTATGGCTACACCTTC
CASSLVGQIYGYTF
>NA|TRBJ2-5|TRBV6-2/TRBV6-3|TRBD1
TGTGCCAGCAGTTTATCCAGGGGGCCGGGTCAAGAGACCCAGTACTTC
CASSLSRGPGQETQYF
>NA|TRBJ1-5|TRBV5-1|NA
TGCGCCAGCAGCTTGTCCGGGTATAATCAGCCCCAGCATTTT
CASSLSGYNQPQHF
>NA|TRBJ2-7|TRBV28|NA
TGTGCCAGCAGCCCCCGGACGGGTCTTCGGAACGAGCAGTACTTC
CASSPRTGLRNEQYF
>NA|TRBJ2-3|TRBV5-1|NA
TGCGCCAGCAGCTTGGGTCGCACAGATACGCAGTATTTT
CASSLGRTDTQYF
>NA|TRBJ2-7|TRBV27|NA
TGTGCCAGCATCGGGCGGGCCTACGAGCAGTACTTC
CASIGRAYEQYF
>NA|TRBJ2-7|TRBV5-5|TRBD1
TGTGCCAGCAGCCACTACCGGTCGGACAGGTGGTCCGACGAGCAGTACTTC
CASSHYRSDRWSDEQYF
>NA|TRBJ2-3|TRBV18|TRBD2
TGTGCCAGCTCACAAAATCCGGGACTAGCGACAGATACGCAGTATTTT
CASSQNPGLATDTQYF
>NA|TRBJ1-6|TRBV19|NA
TGTGCCAGTAGTATGTGGTCGGGGAATTCACCCCTCCACTTT
CASSMWSGNSPLHF
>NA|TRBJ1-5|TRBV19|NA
TGTGCCAGTACCTACGGCCCGAGGGGCAATCAGCCCCAGCATTTT
CASTYGPRGNQPQHF
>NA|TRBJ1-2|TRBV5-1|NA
TGCGCCAGCAGCTTGACCATTCCGGGACAAGCATGGAGTGGCTACACCTTC
CASSLTIPGQAWSGYTF
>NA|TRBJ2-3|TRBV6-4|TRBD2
TGTGCCAGCAGTTTAGCGGGGGGCTCCCACACAGATACGCAGTATTTT
CASSLAGGSHTDTQYF
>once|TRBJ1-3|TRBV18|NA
TGTGCCAGCTCACCATCCCAATTTGGAAACACCATATATTTT
CASSPSQFGNTIYF
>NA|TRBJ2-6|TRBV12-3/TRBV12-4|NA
TGTGCCAGCACCCGCGGGGCCAACGTCCTGACTTTC
CASTRGANVLTF
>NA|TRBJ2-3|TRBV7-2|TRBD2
TGTGCCAGCAGCGCGAAAACTAGCGGGGGCGCAGATACGCAGTATTTT
CASSAKTSGGADTQYF
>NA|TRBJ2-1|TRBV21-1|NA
TGTGCCAGCACCAAGTCGGGCCCCTACAATGAGCAGTTCTTC
CASTKSGPYNEQFF